This T cell receptor (beta chain) was identified during a study of T-cell memory formation after mild COVID-19. Turning to the study itself: Across donors, TCR clusters were largely donor specific.

Sample barcodes and UMIs were carried by the TCR alpha and TCR beta cDNA libraries that 5'RACE generated with constant-segment primers. TCRdb reprocessed the 5' RACE reads via MiXCR and lists one record per CDR3 protein. The sample lists hundreds of thousands of distinct CDR3 sequences; roughly 21% were seen once. Study-level findings and limits: Pre-infection memory carried some responding clones, suggesting that cross-reactive memory joined. For contracting clones, CD4+ ones sat mainly in CM and EM, CD8+ in EMRA.

Only a few counts were recorded for this clonotype. Its antigen is undetermined. This CDR3 region has 15 residues. Trimming took off 5 bases at V and 3 bases at J, with 14 bases between the two ends. From germline, CDR1 is SGHAT and CDR2 FQNNGV. The source is an adult woman who had mild COVID-19 (a few samples of this study predate the infection). Cell type and time point are not known. The gene calls are TRBV11-2 and TRBJ2-1, with D unclear. The sequenced sample consisted of PBMCs or a T cell subset sorted from them (not recorded which). The CDR3 bases are TGTGCCAGCAGCACACCAGGTCTCCTCTACAATGAGCAGTTCTTC. As protein: CASSTPGLLYNEQFF.